This T cell receptor beta chain came from a study of STAT3 mutations in large granular lymphocyte leukemia. Turning to the study itself: Roughly half the longitudinally sequenced T-LGLL patients had canonical STAT3 mutations. Over half of T-LGLL patients had one or more immunosuppressive regimens. Study outcomes and limitations: In T-cell large granular lymphocyte leukemia, about half of patients showed multiple immunodominant subclonotypes. Clonal expansion was inferred from samples taken at other timepoints.

Germline CDR1 and CDR2: SGHRS and YFSETQ. The CDR3 is 15 amino acids. V was trimmed by 4 bases and J by 12 bases, leaving 20 bases between them. Average productive template count per sample was 40,000 to 45,000. Clones were sequenced by immunoSEQ multiplex PCR, and TCRdb holds only the in-frame ones, with some missing. There are about 19,000 clones in the sample; about nine tenths occur only once, and 40% to 55% lies in the top ten. This clone came up once. As yet, its antigen is unknown. This chain uses TRBV5-1 with TRBJ1-6, with D possibly being TRBD1 (5 bases). This sequence originates from a man between 60 and 70 years old with T-cell large granular lymphocyte leukemia. Some clones in this sample may be carry-over from other donors' samples. The sequenced sample was peripheral blood mononuclear cells. CDR3 nucleotides: TGCGCCAGCAGCCCCCGGGACGGACCCTCGGGACCCCTCCACTTT. Translation: CASSPRDGPSGPLHF. Drawing the rest from reference TRBV5-1 and TRBJ1-6, the complete variable domain is KAGVTQTPRYLIKTRGQQVTLSCSPISGHRSVSWYQQTPGQGLQFLFEYFSETQRNKGNFPGRFSGRQFSNSRSEMNVSTLELGDSALYLCASSPRDGPSGPLHFGNGTRLTVT.